This section outlines one TCR beta chain sequence together with its context. The target antigen is unknown. Germline CDR1 is SQVTM and CDR2 is ANQGSEA. The CDR3 extends over 14 amino acids. This sample was included in a study of T cells expressing NK-cell markers. Study-level information: The TCR beta repertoires originated in sorted CD3+CD56+NKG2C+, CD3+CD56+NKG2C- and CD3+CD56-NKG2C+ T cells. There were seven HCMV-seropositive donors and one seronegative donor among the eight sequenced.

Reprocessing the 5' RACE reads, TCRdb reports a single entry for every CDR3 protein and omits DNA. In all, the sample yields 400,000 to 500,000 distinct CDR3 sequences. Findings and limits, study-wide: These clonotypes additionally ranked first within the CD3+CD56-NKG2C+ fraction of a few donors. The share of CD8+ T cells held by dominant NKG2C+ clonotypes was about 1.0-7.5% in over 5 donors.

The chain recombines TRBV29-1 with TRBJ2-3; with no DNA, the TCRdb D assignment of TRBD1 cannot be verified. The sequencing sample was made of blood T cells: a sorted CD56 or NKG2C T cell subset, CD4+ or CD8+ T cells, or bulk PBMC T cells (not recorded which). This TCR was sampled from a woman between 18 and 69 years old in good health. The CDR3 loop is CSVVSRGPLDTQYF.